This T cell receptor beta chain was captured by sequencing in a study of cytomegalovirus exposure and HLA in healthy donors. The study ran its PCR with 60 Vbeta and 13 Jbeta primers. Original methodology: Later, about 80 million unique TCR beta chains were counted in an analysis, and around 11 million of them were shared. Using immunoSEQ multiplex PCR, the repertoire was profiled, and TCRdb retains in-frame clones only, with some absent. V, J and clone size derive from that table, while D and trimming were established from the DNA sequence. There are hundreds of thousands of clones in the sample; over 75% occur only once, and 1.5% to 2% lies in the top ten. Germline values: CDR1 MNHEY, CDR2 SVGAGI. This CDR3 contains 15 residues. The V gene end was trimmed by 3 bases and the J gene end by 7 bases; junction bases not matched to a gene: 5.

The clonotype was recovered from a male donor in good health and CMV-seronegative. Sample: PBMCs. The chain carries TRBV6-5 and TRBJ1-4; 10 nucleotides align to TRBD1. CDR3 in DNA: TGTGCCAGCAGTTATATCGGACAGGGGGGTGAAAAACTGTTTTTT. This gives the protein CASSYIGQGGEKLFF.